Following are 2 T cell receptor beta chains from one sample sequenced in a study of cytomegalovirus exposure and HLA in healthy donors. The PCR made use of 60 Vbeta and 13 Jbeta primers. TCRdb keeps only in-frame clones here, not all; method: immunoSEQ multiplex PCR. This table holds about 190,000 clones, approximately 80% found once. Sequencing input: PBMCs. The source of these receptors is a boy aged 10-17 years in good health and CMV-seronegative.

The chain uses TRBV12-5 and TRBJ2-1, with a possible D match to TRBD2 (5 bases). The CDR3 is made up of 12 amino acids. Germline-derived CDR1 and CDR2 are LGHNT and FRNRAP. V was clipped by 6 bases and J by 9 bases, with 12 bases between them. This CDR3 reads CASGPLGVEQFF. In DNA, the CDR3 is TGTGCTAGTGGCCCCCTCGGGGTTGAGCAGTTCTTC.

The rearrangement joins TRBV9 to TRBJ1-2; tentatively, D is TRBD1 (6 bases). Germline CDR1 is SGDLS and CDR2 is YYNGEE. The CDR3 is made up of 13 amino acids. V gave up 3 bases and J gave up 4 bases, with 10 bases separating them. The CDR3 is CASSGARGYGYTF. CDR3 sequence (DNA): TGTGCCAGCAGCGGGGCCAGGGGCTATGGCTACACCTTC.